This T cell receptor beta chain was recorded in a study of blood T cells in healthy people across ages. Study outcomes and limitations: It was held that diversity estimates obtained from one million T cells represented underestimates. As naive T cell percentage varied, TCR beta diversity correlated strongly with it.

V was clipped by 1 base and J by 1 base, with 11 bases between them. Germline CDR1 reads DFQATT; CDR2 reads SNEGSKA (reference sequence). This CDR3 spans 16 amino acids. A second PCR of about 6 to 11 cycles used a sample-barcoded 5' primer and a J-beta primer mix. In TCRdb, the 5' RACE reads were re-called with MiXCR into one record per CDR3 protein. This sample has about 730,000 distinct CDR3 sequences; roughly 47% occur once, and the top ten carry 20% to 25%. Details on this clonotype: The antigen remains undetermined.

The chain carries TRBV20-1 and TRBJ2-6; possibly TRBD2 for D (5 bases). The sample was blood. The TCR comes from a woman aged 60-75 years in good health. CDR3 amino acids: CSARALDYSGANVLTF. Written as DNA, the CDR3 is TGCAGTGCTAGAGCCCTAGACTATTCTGGGGCCAACGTCCTGACTTTC.